This paragraph covers one T cell receptor beta chain sequence. No antigen is known for it. The primer mix had 60 Vbeta and 13 Jbeta primers. Sequencing used immunoSEQ multiplex PCR; TCRdb keeps in-frame clones, though not all of them. The table includes 150,000 or so clones, roughly 80% detected once. Trimming took 6 bases from V and 5 from J, leaving 14 bases between them. CDR3 length equals 15 residues. Germline V lookup: CDR1 SNHLY, CDR2 FYNNEI. The data were taken from a study of cytomegalovirus exposure and HLA in healthy donors. Regarding the study as a whole: A later analysis showed HLA-associated TCR beta chains outstripping equally common others in clonal expansion.

The rearrangement uses TRBV2 and TRBJ1-6, with D unresolved. The material sequenced was PBMCs. The TCR sequence derives from a woman aged 25-40 years in good health and CMV-seronegative. The CDR3 sequence is CASRRERRDNSPLHF. CDR3 DNA sequence: TGTGCCAGCAGGCGGGAAAGAAGAGATAATTCACCCCTCCACTTT.